This TCR beta chain was sequenced in a study of blood T cell repertoires in COVID-19. J was trimmed by 4 bases and V by 6 bases; bases with no gene match: 7. The CDR3 totals 15 residues. The germline gives CDR1 SGHTA, CDR2 FQGNSA. Only in-frame clones appear in the TCRdb table, and some are missing; sequencing was by immunoSEQ multiplex PCR. The table includes over 150,000 clones, roughly 86% detected once. The receptor was derived from a man in his 60s with COVID-19, enrolled during active disease. This chain links TRBV7-2 with TRBJ2-7; 12 nucleotides line up with TRBD2. The sample was peripheral blood. The CDR3 DNA follows: TGTGCCAGCAGTCTAGCGGGAGGGCCGAGATACGAGCAGTACTTC. Protein sequence: CASSLAGGPRYEQYF.